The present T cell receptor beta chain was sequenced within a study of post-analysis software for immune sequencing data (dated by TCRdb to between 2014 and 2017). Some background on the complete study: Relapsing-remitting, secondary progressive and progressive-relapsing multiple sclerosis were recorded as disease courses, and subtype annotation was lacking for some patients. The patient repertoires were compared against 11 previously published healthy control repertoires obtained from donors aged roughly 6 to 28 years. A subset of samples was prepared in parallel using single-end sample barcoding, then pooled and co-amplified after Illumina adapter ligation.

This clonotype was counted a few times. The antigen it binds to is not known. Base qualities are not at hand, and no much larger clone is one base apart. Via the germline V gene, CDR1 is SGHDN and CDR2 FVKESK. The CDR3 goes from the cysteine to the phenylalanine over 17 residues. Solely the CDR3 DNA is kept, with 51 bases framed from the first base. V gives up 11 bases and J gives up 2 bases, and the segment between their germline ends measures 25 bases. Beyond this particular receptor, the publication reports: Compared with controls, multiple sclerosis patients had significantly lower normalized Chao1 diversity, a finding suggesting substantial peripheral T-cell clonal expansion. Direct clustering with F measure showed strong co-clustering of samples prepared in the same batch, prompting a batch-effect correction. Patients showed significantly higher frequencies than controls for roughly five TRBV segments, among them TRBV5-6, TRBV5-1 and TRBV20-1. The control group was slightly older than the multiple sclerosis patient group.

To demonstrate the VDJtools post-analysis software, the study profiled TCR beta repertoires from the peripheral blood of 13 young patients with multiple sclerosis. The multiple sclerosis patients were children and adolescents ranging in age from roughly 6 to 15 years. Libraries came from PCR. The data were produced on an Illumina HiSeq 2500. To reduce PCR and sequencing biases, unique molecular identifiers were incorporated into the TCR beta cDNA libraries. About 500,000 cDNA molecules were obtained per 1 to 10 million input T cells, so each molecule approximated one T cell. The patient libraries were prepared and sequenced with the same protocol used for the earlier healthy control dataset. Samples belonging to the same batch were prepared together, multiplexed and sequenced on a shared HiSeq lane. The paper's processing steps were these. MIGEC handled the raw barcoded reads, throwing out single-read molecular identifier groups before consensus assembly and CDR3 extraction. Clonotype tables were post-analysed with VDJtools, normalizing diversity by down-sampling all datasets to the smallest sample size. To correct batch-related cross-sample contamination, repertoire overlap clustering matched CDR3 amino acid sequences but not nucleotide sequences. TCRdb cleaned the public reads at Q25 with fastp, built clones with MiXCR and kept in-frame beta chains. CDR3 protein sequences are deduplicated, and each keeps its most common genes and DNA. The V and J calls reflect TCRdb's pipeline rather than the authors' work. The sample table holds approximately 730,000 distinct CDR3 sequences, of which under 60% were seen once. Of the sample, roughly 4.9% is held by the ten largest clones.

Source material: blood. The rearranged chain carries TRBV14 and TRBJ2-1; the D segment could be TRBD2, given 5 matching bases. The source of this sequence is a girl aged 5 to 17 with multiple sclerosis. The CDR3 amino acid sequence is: CALPDGGRAITYNEQFF. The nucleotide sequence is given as TGTGCCCTACCGGATGGAGGACGGGCAATAACCTACAATGAGCAGTTCTTC.